Sequencing of this TCR beta chain was carried out in a study of a mutant IDH1 vaccine in newly diagnosed glioma. Study-wide context: Of the patients given treatment, roughly 60% were male and 37.5% were female, and a mean age of approximately 37 years was recorded. Those enrolled had earlier been treated with radiotherapy, temozolomide, or both, mostly both. Notes on the study in general: Pseudoprogression appears to have had no connection to changes in top peripheral T cell clonotypes.

Time point here: week 47, end of study. Every single dose of the vaccine, 300 ug of mutant IDH1 20-mer peptide, came with topical imiquimod. Each tumor in the donors was a new WHO grade 3 or 4 astrocytoma, IDH1-mutant and ATRX-lost. This clone showed up just once. Its antigen is still unknown. Germline CDR1 and CDR2: SGHNT and YYREEE (reference sequence). The V gene lost 5 bases and the J gene lost 5 bases, with 19 bases spanning the gap. The CDR3 loop spans 15 amino acids. TCRdb keeps only in-frame clones here, not all; method: immunoSEQ multiplex PCR. The sample shows about 50,000 clones, about 81% of them seen only once.

The input for sequencing was PBMCs, taken from a glioma patient whose treatment included an IDH1 peptide vaccine. The V gene is TRBV5-4, the J gene TRBJ1-2; TRBD1 is a possible D gene (5 bases). This clonotype was sampled from a woman younger than 45 with glioma. Some clones in this sample may be carry-over from other donors' samples. CDR3 coding DNA: TGTGCCAGCAGTAATTCGGGGCCGGGGGTTTATGGCTACACCTTC. This gives the protein CASSNSGPGVYGYTF.